This T cell receptor beta chain is from a study of beta chain features in type 1 diabetes. The wider study: Summed over all samples, the examined sorted cells came to 100 million to 130 million.

cDNA synthesis used the whole RNA isolate, giving expressed TCRB sequences. Clones were sequenced by immunoSEQ multiplex PCR, and TCRdb holds only the in-frame ones, with some missing. The sample holds a few hundred thousand clones, approximately 16% seen once. With V trimmed by 4 bases and J by 7 bases, 8 bases remained unmatched. The CDR3 length is 14 residues. Per the germline V gene, CDR1 is SGDLS and CDR2 is YYNGEE. There are a few counts of this clone. Its specificity is not known. Study results and limitations: The study found that naive, central memory and Treg TCRB repertoires appeared more similar in patients than in healthy donors. There were fewer insertions and more deletions at the VDJ junctions of type 1 diabetes patients. Type 1 diabetes patients had TCRB CDR3s that were shorter (moderately but significantly so) in all four CD4+ subsets.

Sequencing input: naive CD4+ T cells from blood. This sequence was found in a man younger than 40 with type 1 diabetes. The chain couples TRBV9 to TRBJ2-1, with TRBD1 matching 7 bases. CDR3 amino acids: CASSFRQGHNEQFF. DNA for the CDR3: TGTGCCAGCAGCTTCCGACAGGGCCATAATGAGCAGTTCTTC.